This entry is about one TCR beta chain. Its cognate antigen has yet to be identified. No base quality information exists; no much larger clone differs at one position. Libraries were prepared through PCR. Sequencing took place on an Illumina HiSeq 2500. TCR libraries were prepared with molecular barcoding, using unique molecular identifiers to normalize TCRbeta repertoire quantification. The public reads were reprocessed in TCRdb via fastp at Q25 and MiXCR, keeping in-frame beta chains. CDR3 protein sequences are deduplicated, and each keeps its most common genes and DNA. For this sample the table gives some 530,000 distinct CDR3 sequences, of which approximately 13% were detected only once. 5% to 6% of the sample lies in the top ten. The CDR3 starts with the cysteine, ends with the phenylalanine, and has 16 residues. Solely the CDR3 DNA is kept, with 48 bases framed from the first base. The trim is 0 bases for V and 3 bases for J, with a gap of 15 bases between the germline ends. The germline V gene yields MNHEY for CDR1 and SVGEGT for CDR2.

The data were taken from a study of T-cell reconstitution after alpha-beta-depleted transplantation in children listed by TCRdb under 2016. At the level of the whole study: Using TCR repertoire profiling, the study quantitatively followed how T-cell immune reconstitution unfolded in children after TCRalphabeta/CD19-depleted allogeneic hematopoietic cell transplantation.

In this chain, TRBV6-2 or TRBV6-3 is recombined with TRBJ2-7, with a weak D call of TRBD1 (5 bases match). The clonotype comes from a human donor who donated a stem cell graft to a child with combined immunodeficiency. The sample consisted of PBMCs from the stem cell graft donor, taken from the stem cell graft. The DNA sequence is as follows: TGTGCCAGCAGTTACTCAGTCCAGGGCCTTAGCTACGAGCAGTACTTC. This gives the protein CASSYSVQGLSYEQYF.